The sequence of this TCR beta chain was determined in a study of OX40 agonist ivuxolimab in advanced cancers. Study results and caveats: On average, a greater number of expanded clones characterised CD8+ T cells relative to CD4+.

This clone is a singleton in its sample. The antigen is unknown. The protocol was immunoSEQ multiplex PCR, while the TCRdb copy is restricted to in-frame clones and leaves out a portion. The repertoire holds 35,000 to 55,000 clones, with roughly 80% as singletons. The CDR3 length is 13 residues. V trimming: 5 bases; J trimming: 8 bases; junction bases outside the gene matches: 3. The V gene's germline CDR1 is LNHDA and CDR2 SQIVND (reference sequence). Sequences were derived from CD4+ or CD8+ T cells sorted from blood, sampled in a trial of the OX40 agonist ivuxolimab. V and J are TRBV19 and TRBJ2-1; TRBD1 agrees at 10 bases. This clonotype was sampled from an adult with an advanced solid tumor such as melanoma, head and neck, liver or kidney cancer. CDR3 protein: CASSVDRGDEQFF. The CDR3 nucleotides read TGTGCCAGTAGTGTGGACAGGGGGGATGAGCAGTTCTTC.